A selection of T cell receptor beta chains follows, all from one sample in a study of beta chain features in type 1 diabetes. Here immunoSEQ multiplex PCR was the method, and the copy in TCRdb shows in-frame clones only, minus some. Found here are fewer than 900,000 clones, under 20% of them singletons; the top ten hold 0.023%. Sequenced input: naive CD4+ T cells from blood. The receptors come from a woman aged 18-29 years in good health. CDR3s include the opening cysteine and the closing phenylalanine or tryptophan. The order of the fields is V gene, CDR3 length, J gene, CDR3 protein.

TRBV27,15,TRBJ2-5,CASSLNMGNWETQYF
TRBV6-6,14,TRBJ2-7,CASHGGSYSYEQYF
TRBV7-3,13,TRBJ2-5,CASSRTGAETQYF
TRBV11-2,13,TRBJ1-2,CASSLDQKGLRTF
TRBV28,14,TRBJ2-3,CASSNPGLTDTQYF
TRBV4-3,14,TRBJ2-4,CASSLSAQSNIQYF
TRBV27,13,TRBJ2-1,CASSRSSYNEQFF
TRBV2,15,TRBJ2-1,CASHLSSGGPREQFF
TRBV4-2,15,TRBJ2-2,CASSLTSGNTGELFF
TRBV23-1,12,TRBJ1-2,CASSHPDYGYTF
TRBV10-3,14,TRBJ2-1,CATGGTSGMNEQFF
TRBV7-9,16,TRBJ2-1,CASSLAGLAVGNEQFF
TRBV7-9,14,TRBJ2-1,CASSLVAHRNEQFF
TRBV28,15,TRBJ1-5,CASTWGDGLNQPQHF
TRBV4-3,16,TRBJ2-3,CASSQWTSGSVDTQYF
TRBV27,17,TRBJ2-3,CASSLRRTGSLADTQYF
TRBV5-4,11,TRBJ1-1,CARRVNTEAFF
TRBV28,13,TRBJ1-2,CASSSTANYGYTF
TRBV2,19,TRBJ1-2,CASSPTVSRQTQKDYGYTF
TRBV28,16,TRBJ2-1,CASSSPTSGSYNEQFF
TRBV5-1,16,TRBJ2-3,CASSLGAGGTTDTQYF
TRBV6-5,16,TRBJ1-4,CASSSIKERTNEKLFF
TRBV29-1,13,TRBJ1-1,CSVYARANTEAFF
TRBV4-2,15,TRBJ2-4,CASGRQGGAKNIQYF
TRBV18,14,TRBJ2-7,CASSPGTGAYEQYF
TRBV11-2,14,TRBJ2-7,CASSLVEALGEQYF
TRBV2,14,TRBJ2-3,CASSGGISTDTQYF
TRBV4-3,14,TRBJ2-7,CASSQGGRRYEQYF
TRBV6-6,16,TRBJ1-3,CASSHSALRAGNTIYF
TRBV4-2,16,TRBJ2-7,CASSPARDRGYYEQYF
TRBV7-2,16,TRBJ2-1,CASSQQQGSSYNEQFF
TRBV6-1,14,TRBJ1-5,CASSPQGPNQPQHF
TRBV4-2,14,TRBJ2-5,CASSQAGGIETQYF
TRBV4-3,14,TRBJ2-3,CASSQDPKQNTQYF
TRBV28,14,TRBJ2-3,CASRRQGATDTQYF
TRBV21-1,11,TRBJ2-1,CASTGTGGMFF
TRBV18,14,TRBJ2-1,CASSHDSFYNEQFF
TRBV9,17,TRBJ2-1,CASSDRTSGISYNEQFF
TRBV11-1,17,TRBJ2-1,CASSLLTSGVTYNEQFF
TRBV5-1,13,TRBJ2-7,CASSPGDRYEQYF
TRBV20-1,10,TRBJ1-2,CSARDPGYTF
TRBV29-1,14,TRBJ2-2,CSVEESDYTGELFF
TRBV10-3,14,TRBJ2-5,CAISEGAKQETQYF